The text below deals with one T cell receptor beta chain. Its matching antigen is unknown. The CDR3 length is 15 residues. V lost 4 bases and J lost 7; bases outside the gene matches: 7. Germline CDR1 reads SQVTM; CDR2 reads ANQGSEA. The data were taken from a study of identifying expanded T cells in peripheral blood. Study-level results: About 1.2 clones differed between technical replicates, versus approximately 16 and 20 over time. Approximately 2-week clone count variance significantly increased as total template count grew.

During the collection period, no donor immune events like infections were recorded. Some clones are missing from TCRdb's copy, which holds only in-frame ones; the method was immunoSEQ multiplex PCR. The table includes more than 85,000 clones, around 88% detected once. The chain joins TRBV29-1 to TRBJ1-4; 12 bases are shared with TRBD1. This TCR was recovered from a person aged 18 to 75 in good health. Sequencing was carried out using blood. The CDR3 sequence is CSVGDRGLSFEKLFF. Here the CDR3 DNA reads TGCAGCGTTGGGGACAGGGGGCTGTCGTTTGAAAAACTGTTTTTT. The full variable domain, its missing parts supplied by reference TRBV29-1 and TRBJ1-4, is SAVISQKPSRDICQRGTSLTIQCQVDSQVTMMFWYRQQPGQSLTLIATANQGSEATYESGFVIDKFPISRPNLTFSTLTVSNMSPEDSSIYLCSVGDRGLSFEKLFFGSGTQLSVL.